One and the same sample provided the 12 T cell receptor beta chains below, sequenced in a study of T cells in Graves' hyperthyroidism and ophthalmopathy (dated by TCRdb to the late 2010s). Library preparation used multiplex PCR. The run used an Illumina HiSeq 2000. Amplification of TCR beta CDR3 regions was carried out from RNA transcripts. The TCR CDR3 was subjected to a first round of RT-PCR using the HTBI primer set and the Qiagen OneStep RT-PCR kit. Starting from the raw public reads, TCRdb applied fastp trimming at Q25, assembled clones with MiXCR and retained in-frame beta chains. Every distinct CDR3 protein forms one entry, paired with its most common genes and DNA. For this sample there are some 490,000 distinct CDR3 sequences; approximately 22% appear just once. The ten most abundant clones make up 49% of the sample. Sequencing was performed on blood. The receptors here all came from a woman aged 70 to 79 with Graves' ophthalmopathy.

Turning to this clonotype: This may come from a read error, since a much larger clone is one base off. This chain joins TRBV28 and TRBJ2-7; the D call may be TRBD1 or TRBD2 (5 bases each). CDR1 and CDR2 from the germline V gene are MDHEN and SYDVKM. The germline V and J ends were trimmed by 5 bases and 5 bases, with 19 bases remaining between them. The CDR3 spans 15 residues. Here the CDR3 reads CASSAGASREDEQYF. CDR3 DNA: TGTGCCAGCAGTGCCGGGGCTAGCAGGGAAGACGAGCAGTACTTC. The whole variable domain, remainder taken from reference TRBV28 and TRBJ2-7, is DVKVTQSSRYLVKRTGEKVFLECVQDMDHENMFWYRQDPGLGLRLIYFSYDVKMKEKGDIPEGYSVSREKKERFSLILESASTNQTSMYLCASSAGASREDEQYFGPGTRLTVT.

In regard to this clonotype: At one end, the junction sequence differs from germline, possibly due to a read error. This chain links TRBV7-7 with TRBJ2-1; 8 nucleotides line up with TRBD2. Germline-derived CDR1 and CDR2 are SSHAT and FNYEAQ (reference sequence). The CDR3 runs 16 residues. CDR3 sequence (DNA): TGTGCTAGCAGCTTAGATAGCGGGATCTCCTACAATGAGCAGTTCTTC. Translation gives CASSLDSGISYNEQFF.

This clonotype was seen more than once but under ten times. The rearrangement uses TRBV5-6 and TRBJ2-7; D remains unclear. This CDR3 is built from 14 residues. CDR1 is SGHDT, CDR2 YYEEEE, per germline. The V and J ends lost 4 bases and 1 base respectively, with 12 bases between them. The CDR3: CASSRPGFSYEQYF. The CDR3 bases are TGTGCCAGCAGCAGACCGGGTTTTTCCTACGAGCAGTACTTC.

The chain recombines TRBV4-3 with TRBJ2-2, with 8 bases lining up with TRBD1. The CDR3 is 17 residues long. Per germline, CDR1 LGHNA and CDR2 YSLEER. Trimming took 0 bases from V and 2 from J; bases not matched to a gene: 5. The chain's CDR3 is CASSQDLGQGNTGELFF. DNA of the CDR3: TGCGCCAGCAGCCAAGATTTAGGACAGGGAAACACCGGGGAGCTGTTTTTT.

This clonotype was counted ten times or more. CDR3 loop: CASSFGQSNSPLHF. CDR3 DNA sequence: TGTGCCAGCAGTTTTGGACAGAGCAATTCACCCCTCCACTTT. The chain combines TRBV12-3 or TRBV12-4 with TRBJ1-6; possibly TRBD1 for D (6 bases). This CDR3 is built from 14 residues. The germline V and J ends were trimmed by 3 bases and 7 bases, with 10 bases remaining between them.

This clonotype was picked up a small number of times. The chain recombines TRBV30 with TRBJ1-2; weak D call: TRBD1 (6 bases). Germline assignment: CDR1 GTSNPN and CDR2 SVGIG (reference sequence). CDR3 length: 16 amino acids. The V end lost 3 bases, the J end lost 7 bases, and 24 bases lay between the germline ends. In nucleotides, the CDR3 is TGTGCCTGGAGCGCACTAGAACGGGATGGGGGGGCTGGCTACACCTTC. Translating it yields CAWSALERDGGAGYTF. Based on the CDR3 plus reference TRBV30 and TRBJ1-2, the full variable domain is SQTIHQWPATLVQPVGSPLSLECTVEGTSNPNLYWYRQAAGRGLQLLFYSVGIGQISSEVPQNLSASRPQDRQFILSSKKLLLSDSGFYLCAWSALERDGGAGYTFGSGTRLTVV.

This clonotype has a single count. The genes are TRBV29-1 and TRBJ2-7; perhaps D is TRBD1 or TRBD2 (6 bases each). CDR3 length: 11 residues. Germline-derived CDR1 and CDR2 are SQVTM and ANQGSEA. V was pared by 2 bases and J by 7 bases, with 9 bases between. This chain's CDR3 is CSVEKGGEQYF. The CDR3 DNA follows: TGCAGCGTTGAAAAGGGGGGTGAGCAGTACTTC.

The chain uses TRBV18 and TRBJ2-7; D unresolved. The CDR3 has 12 residues. The germline CDR1 and CDR2 sequences are KGHSH and LQKENI. Trimming left V 5 bases short and J 10 bases short, with 15 bases between. The CDR3 spells CASSSNSQSQYF. DNA for the CDR3: TGTGCCAGCTCATCCAACTCTCAGAGTCAGTACTTC.

Of note for this clonotype: Relative to the germline gene, one junction end is altered; a read error may explain this. The gene calls are TRBV3-1 and TRBJ1-6; perhaps TRBD1 as D (5 bases). Per germline, CDR1 LGHDT and CDR2 YNNKEL (reference sequence). The CDR3 has 15 amino acids. The CDR3 loop reads CASSQGRIVNSPLHF. Here the CDR3 DNA reads TGCGCCAGCAGCCAGGGACGGATAGTGAATTCACCCCTCCACTTT.

The chain joins TRBV20-1 to TRBJ2-7, with 8 bases lining up with TRBD2. This CDR3 region has 15 residues. Germline assignment: CDR1 DFQATT and CDR2 SNEGSKA (reference sequence). After removal of 4 bases from V and 2 bases from J, the junction contained 10 bases not matched to a gene. This CDR3 reads CSAKGPSGSPYEQYF. CDR3 nucleotide sequence: TGCAGTGCTAAGGGTCCCAGCGGGAGCCCCTACGAGCAGTACTTC.

The chain combines TRBV20-1 with TRBJ1-6; 10 positions agree with TRBD1. The CDR3 consists of 14 residues. The junction had 1 base not matched to a gene; V was cut back by 2 bases and J by 6 bases. The germline V gene encodes CDR1 DFQATT and CDR2 SNEGSKA (reference sequence). In DNA, the CDR3 is TGCAGTGCTAGACGGACAGGGGGTAATTCACCCCTCCACTTT. Residues: CSARRTGGNSPLHF.

The chain is built from TRBV2 and TRBJ2-7, with TRBD1 as a possible D gene (6 bases). The CDR3 totals 13 residues. CDR1 SNHLY and CDR2 FYNNEI come from the germline V gene. Trimming left V 11 bases short and J 2 bases short, with 16 bases between. The CDR3, as DNA: TGTGCCGGCGCGCAGGGGAGAACCTACGAGCAGTACTTC. Its translation is CAGAQGRTYEQYF.